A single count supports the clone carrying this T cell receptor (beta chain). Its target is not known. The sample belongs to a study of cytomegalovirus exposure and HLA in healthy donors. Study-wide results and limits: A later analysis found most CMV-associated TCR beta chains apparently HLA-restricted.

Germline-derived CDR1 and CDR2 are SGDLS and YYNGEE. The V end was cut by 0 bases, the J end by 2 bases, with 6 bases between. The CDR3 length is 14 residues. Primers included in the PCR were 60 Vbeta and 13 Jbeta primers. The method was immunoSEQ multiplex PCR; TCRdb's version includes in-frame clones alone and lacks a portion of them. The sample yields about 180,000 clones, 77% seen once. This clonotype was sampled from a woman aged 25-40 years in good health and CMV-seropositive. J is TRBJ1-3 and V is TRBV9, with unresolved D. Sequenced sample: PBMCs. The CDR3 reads CASSVGRTGNTIYF. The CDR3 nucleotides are TGTGCCAGCAGCGTAGGGCGGACTGGAAACACCATATATTTT.